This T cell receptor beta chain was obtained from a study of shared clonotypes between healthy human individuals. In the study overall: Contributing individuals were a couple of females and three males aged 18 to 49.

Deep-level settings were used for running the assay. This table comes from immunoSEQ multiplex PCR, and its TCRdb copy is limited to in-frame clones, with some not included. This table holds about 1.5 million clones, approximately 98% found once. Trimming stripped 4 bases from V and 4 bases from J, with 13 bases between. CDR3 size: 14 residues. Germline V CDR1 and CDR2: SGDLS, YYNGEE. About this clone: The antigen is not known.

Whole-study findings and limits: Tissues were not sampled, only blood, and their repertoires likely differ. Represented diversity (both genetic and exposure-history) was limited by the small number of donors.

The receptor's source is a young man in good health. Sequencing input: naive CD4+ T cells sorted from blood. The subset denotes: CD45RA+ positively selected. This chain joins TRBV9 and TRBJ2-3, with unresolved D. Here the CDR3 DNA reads TGTGCCAGCAGCCTTGGTCAAGTGGCAGATACGCAGTATTTT. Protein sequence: CASSLGQVADTQYF.